This TCR beta chain was captured by sequencing in a study of blood T cell repertoires in COVID-19. Across the study: Specimens from acute and convalescent COVID-19 originated in the United States, Italy and Spain. The analysed material was cDNA or gDNA that came from T cells, B-cell-depleted T cells, or PBMCs.

CDR3 length: 14 residues. Trimming took off 3 bases at V and 2 bases at J, with 7 bases between the two ends. Germline CDR1 KGHDR, CDR2 SFDVKD. Per the original methods: Reference gene primer amplification in the assay estimated nucleated cell counts. Clones were sequenced by immunoSEQ multiplex PCR, and TCRdb holds only the in-frame ones, with some missing. V and J calls and clone size are those listed in that table; D and trimming were worked out from the DNA. The sample shows about 89,000 clones, about 90% of them seen only once. J is TRBJ1-3 and V is TRBV24-1; D not certain. This clonotype was sampled from a male donor with acute or convalescent COVID-19. Sequenced: peripheral blood. CDR3 loop: CATSDPGTGNTIYF. The CDR3 bases are TGTGCCACCAGTGATCCGGGGACTGGAAACACCATATATTTT.